The 32 T cell receptor beta chains in this list originate from one sample, sequenced in a study of CD8+ T cells in alopecia areata. Once RNA had been extracted, it was reverse transcribed into cDNA to act as the sequencing template. Using immunoSEQ multiplex PCR, the repertoire was profiled, and TCRdb retains in-frame clones only, with some absent. Among 95,000 to 150,000 clones listed, around 60% were seen once. Stated treatment: oral pan-JAK inhibitor, 5-10 mg twice daily. Source: CD4+ T cells sorted from blood, taken at week 4, from a patient treated with tofacitinib. The receptors come from a human donor with alopecia areata.

J is TRBJ2-2 and V is TRBV5-1; D not resolved. Germline CDR1 SGHRS, CDR2 YFSETQ. Trimming stripped 2 bases from V and 4 bases from J, with 9 bases between. The CDR3 is made up of 14 amino acids. The DNA for the CDR3 is TGCGCCAGCAGCTTAGGACGGGTCACCGGGGAGCTGTTTTTT. Translation: CASSLGRVTGELFF.

The chain joins TRBV6-5 to TRBJ1-1; 10 nucleotides agree with TRBD1. This CDR3 is built from 16 residues. The V gene's germline CDR1 is MNHEY and CDR2 SVGAGI. The V segment lost 3 bases and the J segment 1 base; nucleotides outside the gene matches: 5. CDR3 amino acids: CASSYSTGGTNTEAFF. CDR3 bases: TGTGCCAGCAGTTATTCGACAGGGGGCACGAACACTGAAGCTTTCTTT.

This chain connects TRBV7-2 to TRBJ1-4, with no clear D. CDR3 size: 15 residues. Trimming removed 4 bases from V and 6 bases from J, with 15 bases in between. Germline CDR1 SGHTA, CDR2 FQGNSA. The CDR3 spells CASSSQTVSHEKLFF. The CDR3 DNA sequence: TGTGCCAGCAGCTCACAGACGGTGTCCCATGAAAAACTGTTTTTT.

This chain joins TRBV30 and TRBJ1-2; weak D call: TRBD1 (5 bases). V lost 3 bases and J 8 bases, leaving 16 bases between the germline ends. CDR3 length: 13 residues. Germline assignment: CDR1 GTSNPN and CDR2 SVGIG (reference sequence). The CDR3 DNA sequence: TGTGCCTGGAGACCCTCATTCAGGGCGGGCTACACCTTC. Amino acids: CAWRPSFRAGYTF.

This clone has more than one count but fewer than ten. This chain joins TRBV29-1 and TRBJ1-5; perhaps TRBD1 as D (6 bases). This CDR3 has 13 amino acids. In germline, CDR1 is SQVTM, CDR2 ANQGSEA. V shed 4 bases and J shed 8 bases, with 15 bases lying between them. This CDR3 is CSVAQGRVEPQHF. As DNA, the CDR3 is TGCAGCGTTGCACAGGGACGGGTGGAGCCCCAGCATTTT.

The genes are TRBV15 and TRBJ2-3, with D perhaps TRBD1 (5 bases). Trimming took off 0 bases at V and 10 bases at J, with 14 bases between the two ends. CDR3 size: 14 residues. Germline V CDR1 and CDR2: LNHNV, YYDKDF (reference sequence). Here the CDR3 DNA reads TGTGCCACCAGCAGAGATATGCAGGACAAGGCGCAGTATTTT. Translation gives CATSRDMQDKAQYF. Full variable domain (rest looked up from reference TRBV15 and TRBJ2-3): DAMVIQNPRYQVTQFGKPVTLSCSQTLNHNVMYWYQQKSSQAPKLLFHYYDKDFNNEADTPDNFQSRRPNTSFCFLDIRSPGLGDTAMYLCATSRDMQDKAQYFGPGTRLTVL.

This clone showed up just a few times. The gene calls are TRBV29-1 and TRBJ1-3; unclear D gene. CDR3 size: 13 residues. The ends were cut back, 5 bases at V and 0 bases at J, with 8 bases in the middle. Germline V gene lookup returns CDR1 SQVTM and CDR2 ANQGSEA. CDR3 loop: CSVSDNSGNTIYF. CDR3 in DNA: TGCAGCGTTTCCGACAACTCTGGAAACACCATATATTTT.

The J gene is TRBJ2-3, the V gene TRBV7-2; TRBD2 aligns across 10 bases. The CDR3 consists of 16 residues. In germline, CDR1 is SGHTA, CDR2 FQGNSA. Trimming at V came to 0 bases and at J to 6 bases, leaving 6 bases not matched to a gene. The CDR3 nucleotides are TGTGCCAGCAGCTTAGCCCTGAGCGGGGGGGGCGATACGCAGTATTTT. It yields the protein CASSLALSGGGDTQYF.

This chain connects TRBV19 to TRBJ2-5; TRBD2 aligns across 9 bases. V was clipped by 6 bases and J by 2 bases; unmatched bases: 7. Germline loops: CDR1 LNHDA, CDR2 SQIVND (reference sequence). The CDR3 sequence is 15 residues long. The CDR3 sequence: CASRSIAGEQETQYF. CDR3 nucleotide sequence: TGTGCCAGTAGGTCTATAGCGGGGGAGCAAGAGACCCAGTACTTC.

The table lists this clone with a few counts. The chain combines TRBV7-3 with TRBJ2-5, with unresolved D. This CDR3 contains 14 residues. V was pared by 1 base and J by 2 bases, with 8 bases between. CDR1 and CDR2 (germline): SGHTA, FQGTGA. The CDR3 DNA is TGTGCCAGCAGCTTAAACGCGGAACAAGAGACCCAGTACTTC. Translating gives CASSLNAEQETQYF.

V usage is TRBV7-2 and J usage is TRBJ2-3; D is unclear. The V gene lost 5 bases and the J gene lost 4 bases, with 7 bases spanning the gap. Germline CDR1 is SGHTA and CDR2 is FQGNSA. The CDR3 runs to 12 residues. The CDR3 sequence is CASSPDADTQYF. In nucleotides, the CDR3 is TGTGCCAGCAGCCCAGACGCAGATACGCAGTATTTT.

This clone was picked up a small number of times. The chain uses TRBV4-2 and TRBJ2-3, with D uncertain. Trimming removed 5 bases from V and 0 bases from J, with 9 bases in between. CDR3 size: 14 residues. Germline lookup yields CDR1 LGHNA and CDR2 YNFKEQ. CDR3 DNA sequence: TGTGCCAGCAGCTCCCTGCTCAGCACAGATACGCAGTATTTT. Translating gives CASSSLLSTDTQYF.

The J gene is TRBJ1-4, the V gene TRBV9; D not certain. CDR1 SGDLS and CDR2 YYNGEE come from the germline V gene. V shed 3 bases and J shed 12 bases, with 15 bases lying between them. This CDR3 has 13 amino acids. In DNA form, the CDR3 reads TGTGCCAGCAGCGCGGGCCCTCGTCTTGAACTGTTTTTT. Protein: CASSAGPRLELFF.

The chain has TRBV5-4 and TRBJ2-5; D might be TRBD1 (5 bases). V shed 2 bases and J shed 7 bases, with 6 bases lying between them. The germline gives CDR1 SGHNT, CDR2 YYREEE (reference sequence). The CDR3 contains 11 residues. The CDR3 is CASSLRGTQYF. DNA for the CDR3: TGTGCCAGCAGCTTAAGGGGGACCCAGTACTTC.

Only one count was recorded for this clone. The chain is built from TRBV5-1 and TRBJ2-3; D might be TRBD2 (5 bases). The CDR3 contains 14 residues. In germline, CDR1 is SGHRS, CDR2 YFSETQ. V lost 0 bases and J 5 bases, leaving 10 bases between the germline ends. CDR3 in DNA: TGCGCCAGCAGCTTGGAGGTCCGGGAAGATACGCAGTATTTT. Its protein is CASSLEVREDTQYF.

This chain connects TRBV7-2 to TRBJ2-1; maybe TRBD2 (5 bases). Per the germline V gene, CDR1 is SGHTA and CDR2 is FQGNSA. With 5 bases removed from V and 9 bases from J, the gap between germline ends came to 11 bases. The CDR3 consists of 12 residues. The CDR3 DNA reads as TGTGCCAGCAGCCGTATAGCGTTTGAGCAGTTCTTC. Protein sequence: CASSRIAFEQFF.

This clone was seen a handful of times. This rearrangement joins TRBV11-3 to TRBJ1-1; tentative D call: TRBD1 (6 bases). Trimming took off 5 bases at V and 1 base at J, with 14 bases between the two ends. Germline V gene lookup returns CDR1 SGHNT and CDR2 YENEEA. The CDR3 extends over 15 amino acids. Written as DNA, the CDR3 is TGTGCCAGCAGCCTGTCCGGCAGGGGGAACACTGAAGCTTTCTTT. Translating it yields CASSLSGRGNTEAFF.

Notes on this clone: Its ends do not fully match the called genes, so a read error is possible. V is TRBV5-1 and J is TRBJ2-7, with a weak D call TRBD1 (5 bases). This CDR3 has 16 amino acids. Germline CDR1 and CDR2: SGHRS and YFSETQ. CDR3 sequence reads: CASSLGTRQSSDEQYF. In nucleotides, the CDR3 is TGCGCCAGCAGCTTGGGTACCCGACAGAGCTCCGACGAGCAGTACTTC.

This clone was counted between two and nine times. This chain joins TRBV7-2 and TRBJ2-3; D not certain. This CDR3 is 11 amino acids long. V shed 8 bases and J shed 4 bases, with 7 bases lying between them. CDR1 SGHTA and CDR2 FQGNSA come from the germline V gene. CDR3 sequence (DNA): TGTGCCAGCGGAGTGGCAGATACGCAGTATTTT. It translates to CASGVADTQYF.

The chain combines TRBV4-1 with TRBJ2-7, with 11 bases matching TRBD2. The J segment lost 4 bases and the V segment lost 4 bases, leaving 9 bases of the junction unmatched. The germline V gene encodes CDR1 MGHRA and CDR2 YSYEKL. CDR3 length equals 16 residues. CDR3 in DNA: TGCGCCAGCAGCCCTGGCCTGCCTAGCGGGGGGTACGAGCAGTACTTC. It codes for CASSPGLPSGGYEQYF.

The chain has TRBV30 and TRBJ2-5; D ambiguous. Germline CDR1 and CDR2: GTSNPN and SVGIG (reference sequence). V lost 2 bases and J lost 5, with 9 bases in between. CDR3 length: 12 residues. CDR3 region: CAWSRRSETQYF. The CDR3 DNA sequence: TGTGCCTGGAGTCGACGCTCGGAGACCCAGTACTTC.

V usage is TRBV29-1 and J usage is TRBJ2-2, with 9 bases that match TRBD1. The CDR3 runs 14 residues. CDR1 and CDR2 (germline): SQVTM, ANQGSEA. V shed 5 bases, J shed 4 bases, and the junction held 5 bases outside the gene matches. The CDR3 loop is CSVSSQGATGELFF. CDR3 bases: TGCAGCGTTTCTTCACAGGGGGCCACCGGGGAGCTGTTTTTT.

J is TRBJ2-2 and V is TRBV5-4; possibly TRBD1 or TRBD2 for D (5 bases each). The length of the CDR3 is 16 residues. Germline V CDR1 and CDR2: SGHNT, YYREEE (reference sequence). Trimming removed 0 bases at V and 7 bases at J, with 16 bases between. Here the CDR3 reads CASSLAGTDPHGELFF. The CDR3 coding sequence is TGTGCCAGCAGCTTGGCCGGGACGGACCCCCACGGGGAGCTGTTTTTT.

The chain combines TRBV28 with TRBJ2-1; TRBD2 matches at 16 bases. The junction had 6 bases not matched to a gene; V was cut back by 4 bases and J by 12 bases. CDR1 is MDHEN, CDR2 SYDVKM, per germline. The length of the CDR3 is 15 residues. The CDR3 loop is CASSWGTSGRAGQFF. CDR3 DNA: TGTGCCAGCAGTTGGGGGACTAGCGGGAGGGCTGGGCAGTTCTTC.

The J gene is TRBJ2-7, the V gene TRBV29-1; TRBD1 matches 9 bases. Germline lookup yields CDR1 SQVTM and CDR2 ANQGSEA. The CDR3 spans 14 residues. V shed 2 bases and J 8 bases; nucleotides not matched to a gene: 10. The CDR3 sequence: CSVELGSGTGKQYF. The CDR3 DNA follows: TGCAGCGTTGAACTAGGATCCGGGACAGGGAAGCAGTACTTC.

There are a few counts of this clone. This chain connects TRBV9 to TRBJ1-2; tentative D call: TRBD1 (5 bases). This CDR3 is built from 16 residues. Germline V gene lookup returns CDR1 SGDLS and CDR2 YYNGEE. V shed 3 bases and J shed 6 bases, with 21 bases lying between them. CDR3 in DNA: TGTGCCAGCAGCGGCTATTCAGGGACCTTTGGCGATGGCTACACCTTC. Translation: CASSGYSGTFGDGYTF.

This clone was counted between two and nine times. The CDR3 bases are TGCGCCAGCAGCTTCGGGCGGGGGACTGAAGCTTTCTTT. As protein: CASSFGRGTEAFF. The V and J genes are TRBV5-1 and TRBJ1-1; tentative D call: TRBD1 (5 bases). The CDR3 totals 13 residues. Trimming removed 2 bases at V and 5 bases at J, with 10 bases between. CDR1 is SGHRS, CDR2 YFSETQ, per germline. The entire variable domain, with the rest obtained from reference TRBV5-1 and TRBJ1-1, is as follows: KAGVTQTPRYLIKTRGQQVTLSCSPISGHRSVSWYQQTPGQGLQFLFEYFSETQRNKGNFPGRFSGRQFSNSRSEMNVSTLELGDSALYLCASSFGRGTEAFFGQGTRLTVV.

The chain has TRBV10-3 and TRBJ2-1; D is possibly TRBD2 (6 bases). Germline V lookup: CDR1 ENHRY, CDR2 SYGVKD. This CDR3 has 15 residues. Trimming left V 7 bases short and J 0 bases short, with 13 bases between. The CDR3 protein is CAINLGGLSYNEQFF. The CDR3 nucleotides are TGTGCCATCAACTTGGGGGGACTCTCCTACAATGAGCAGTTCTTC.

This chain links TRBV29-1 with TRBJ2-5; 9 nucleotides agree with TRBD1. V trimming: 7 bases; J trimming: 2 bases; junction bases outside the gene matches: 8. This CDR3 has 14 amino acids. Germline CDR1 and CDR2: SQVTM and ANQGSEA. The CDR3 coding sequence is TGCAGCGCCCTGGACAGGGGACCGCAAGAGACCCAGTACTTC. This sequence encodes CSALDRGPQETQYF.

The chain recombines TRBV6-6 with TRBJ1-1; 8 nucleotides match TRBD1. Looked up from germline, CDR1 is MNHNY and CDR2 is SVGAGI (reference sequence). J gave up 3 bases and V 6 bases, and 3 bases lay outside the gene matches. There are 13 residues in the CDR3. As DNA, the CDR3 is TGTGCCAGCAGACTGGACAGGGACACTGAAGCTTTCTTT. Residues: CASRLDRDTEAFF.

The CDR3 here is CASTEPGQGPETQYF. CDR3 coding DNA: TGCGCCAGCACCGAACCGGGACAGGGACCGGAGACCCAGTACTTC. This chain links TRBV5-1 with TRBJ2-5; 9 nucleotides align to TRBD1. V shed 6 bases, J shed 5 bases, and the junction held 11 bases outside the gene matches. The germline V gene has CDR1 SGHRS and CDR2 YFSETQ. The CDR3 has 15 amino acids.

J is TRBJ2-7 and V is TRBV29-1; 9 nucleotides align to TRBD1. The germline V gene encodes CDR1 SQVTM and CDR2 ANQGSEA. The CDR3 is made up of 14 amino acids. With 6 bases clipped from V and 3 bases from J, the junction kept 9 bases outside the gene matches. The chain's CDR3 is CSVLPGQGGYEQYF. The CDR3 nucleotides read TGCAGCGTCTTGCCGGGACAGGGAGGCTACGAGCAGTACTTC.